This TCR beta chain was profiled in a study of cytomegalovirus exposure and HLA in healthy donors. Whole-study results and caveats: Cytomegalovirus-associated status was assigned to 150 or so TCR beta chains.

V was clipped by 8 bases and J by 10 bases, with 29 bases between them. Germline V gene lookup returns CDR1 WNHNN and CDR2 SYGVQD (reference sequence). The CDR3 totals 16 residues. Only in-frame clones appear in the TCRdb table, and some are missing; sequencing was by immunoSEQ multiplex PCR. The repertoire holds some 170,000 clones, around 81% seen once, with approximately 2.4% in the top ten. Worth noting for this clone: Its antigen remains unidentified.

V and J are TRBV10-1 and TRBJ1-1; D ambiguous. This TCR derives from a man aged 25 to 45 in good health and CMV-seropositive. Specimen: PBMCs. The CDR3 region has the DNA TGCGCCAGCCGCGTAGCGTATAGGATGACCTCAAAGGGAGCTTTCTTT. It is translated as CASRVAYRMTSKGAFF.